This entry describes one T cell receptor (beta chain). Its antigen is not known. This specimen belongs to a study of shared clonotypes between healthy human individuals. About the study: Plates per donor: three CD4 naive, three CD4 memory, two CD8 naive, one CD8 memory. Findings and caveats of the study: The low donor count limited represented genetic and exposure-history diversity.

The genomic DNA of each subset was split evenly across several immunoSEQ plates. Some 30,000 T cell genomes, or 200 ng DNA, went into the sorted-subset replicate PCRs. Some clones are missing from TCRdb's copy, which holds only in-frame ones; the method was immunoSEQ multiplex PCR. The sample holds hundreds of thousands of clones, roughly 96% seen once. V lost 2 bases and J lost 1; bases outside the gene matches: 4. Germline CDR1 is LNHNV and CDR2 is YYDKDF (reference sequence). The CDR3 extends over 16 amino acids. Terminally differentiated effector memory CD45RA+ cells were excluded from the naive CD8 cells, which were CD45RO-negative and positively selected for CCR7.

This TCR derives from a woman aged 25 to 39 in good health. V and J are TRBV15 and TRBJ2-5; 10 nucleotides agree with TRBD1. Sample: naive CD8+ T cells sorted from blood. The CDR3 coding sequence is TGTGCCACCAGCAGATTAGACAGGGGGCGCCAAGAGACCCAGTACTTC. Its translation is CATSRLDRGRQETQYF. The full variable domain, its missing parts supplied by reference TRBV15 and TRBJ2-5, is DAMVIQNPRYQVTQFGKPVTLSCSQTLNHNVMYWYQQKSSQAPKLLFHYYDKDFNNEADTPDNFQSRRPNTSFCFLDIRSPGLGDTAMYLCATSRLDRGRQETQYFGPGTRLLVL.